Described below is a single TCR beta chain sequence and its context. The antigen is unknown. Treatment meaning: over 15 received Ad26.COV2.S at low or high dose, single or two shots; about 5 received placebo; per-sample allocation not given. Vaccine and placebo recipients were sampled on day 63 after the first injection. The sample comes from a study of Ad26.COV2.S vaccination and SARS-CoV-2 variants. Profiled with immunoSEQ multiplex PCR; TCRdb holds only in-frame clones, not every one. The table lists about half a million clones, approximately 90% of them singletons. Study-wide results and limits: The authors reported substantial breadth in spike-specific CD8+ and CD4+ T cell responses after vaccination. Possible underestimation of total T cell responses by the TCR breadth and depth analyses was noted.

Specimen: peripheral blood, collected in a trial of Ad26.COV2.S vaccine versus placebo. The receptor's source is a person between 18 and 60 years old who received the Ad26.COV2.S COVID-19 vaccine or a placebo.

The CDR3 DNA is TGCGCCAGCAGCCAGGAGCGGGAGTACAATGAGCAGTTCTTC. This encodes CASSQEREYNEQFF. The rearrangement links TRBV4-1 to TRBJ2-1; 8 positions match TRBD2. The CDR3 is 14 residues long. Germline values: CDR1 MGHRA, CDR2 YSYEKL. The V gene end was trimmed by 3 bases and the J gene end by 4 bases; junction bases not matched to a gene: 2.